The next 9 T cell receptor beta chains were all read from a single sample in a study of T cells in Graves' hyperthyroidism and ophthalmopathy. TCR beta CDR3 region amplification was performed from RNA transcripts. Primed by the HTBI set, a first-round RT-PCR was run on the TCR CDR3. TCRdb reprocessed the multiplex PCR reads with MiXCR, giving one entry per CDR3 protein. The top ten clones hold around 7.3% of a sample with hundreds of thousands of distinct CDR3 sequences, 15% to 19% of them seen once. The sequenced sample consisted of blood. These receptors all come from a woman between 18 and 30 years old with Graves' hyperthyroidism.

This clonotype was detected many times. V gene TRBV7-9 combines with J gene TRBJ2-7; D gene ambiguous. The CDR3 has 12 residues. CDR1 and CDR2 from the germline V gene are SEHNR and FQNEAQ (reference sequence). Trimming stripped 3 bases from V and 2 bases from J, with 5 bases between. This CDR3 is CASSFYTYEQYF. DNA of the CDR3: TGTGCCAGCAGCTTTTACACCTACGAGCAGTACTTC.

On this clonotype: A junction end diverges from the germline sequence, so it may reflect a read error. The chain combines TRBV2 with TRBJ1-2; D remains unclear. CDR1 SNHLY and CDR2 FYNNEI come from the germline V gene. The CDR3 runs 13 residues. CDR3 DNA: TGTGCCAGCAGTGAGCGGAGGGATTATGGCCACACCTTC. Translating it yields CASSERRDYGHTF.

There are many counts of this clonotype. This rearrangement joins TRBV5-1 to TRBJ1-2, with unresolved D. Germline V gene data show CDR1 as SGHRS and CDR2 as YFSETQ. V was shortened by 5 bases and J by 6 bases, with 8 bases between the two germline ends. CDR3 length: 11 amino acids. CDR3 residues: CASSRWDGYTF. CDR3 nucleotides: TGCGCCAGCAGTCGTTGGGATGGCTACACCTTC.

This clonotype has ten or more counts. The CDR3 spells CASSYSGIGGVGELFF. The CDR3 nucleotides are TGTGCCAGCAGTTACTCCGGGATAGGAGGGGTCGGGGAGCTGTTTTTT. This chain joins TRBV6-5 and TRBJ2-2, with D maybe TRBD2 (6 bases). In germline, CDR1 is MNHEY, CDR2 SVGAGI. Trimming took off 0 bases at V and 7 bases at J, with 15 bases between the two ends. CDR3 length: 16 residues.

A few counts support this clonotype. This chain uses TRBV5-8 with TRBJ2-3; unclear D gene. V was cut by 2 bases and J by 1 base, with 8 bases left in between. CDR3 length equals 14 residues. Germline V lookup: CDR1 SGHTS, CDR2 YDEGEE. The CDR3 spells CASSLYIGTDTQYF. As DNA, the CDR3 is TGTGCCAGCAGCTTATATATAGGCACAGATACGCAGTATTTT.

At least ten counts were recorded for this clonotype. The V and J genes are TRBV2 and TRBJ1-5, with 7 bases that match TRBD1. The CDR3 loop spans 14 amino acids. Germline lookup yields CDR1 SNHLY and CDR2 FYNNEI. The junction had 4 bases not matched to a gene; V was cut back by 6 bases and J by 2 bases. For the CDR3, the DNA is TGTGCCAGCAGGGTCGGGACAGGCAATCAGCCCCAGCATTTT. This sequence encodes CASRVGTGNQPQHF.

This clonotype was found many times. The V gene is TRBV13, the J gene TRBJ1-4, with unresolved D. Trimming left V 5 bases short and J 8 bases short, with 12 bases between. The CDR3 is 13 amino acids. Germline CDR1 is PRHDT and CDR2 is FYEKMQ (reference sequence). CDR3 nucleotide sequence: TGTGCCAGCAGCGGGCCGTCCGAGGAAAAACTGTTTTTT. Translated, it gives CASSGPSEEKLFF.

V usage is TRBV5-8 and J usage is TRBJ2-1; 9 bases are a match to TRBD1. The CDR3 is 15 amino acids. CDR1 is SGHTS and CDR2 is YDEGEE in the germline V gene. The V gene end was trimmed by 4 bases and the J gene end by 10 bases; junction bases not matched to a gene: 12. The CDR3 here is CASSPLGQGAPEQFF. CDR3 DNA sequence: TGTGCCAGCAGCCCCCTGGGACAGGGTGCGCCCGAGCAGTTCTTC.

This clonotype was seen at least ten times. The V gene is TRBV12-3 or TRBV12-4, the J gene TRBJ1-6, with no clear D. V was shortened by 3 bases and J by 11 bases, with 8 bases between the two germline ends. The CDR3 has 12 amino acids. The chain's CDR3 is CASSFWAAPLHF. The CDR3 nucleotides read TGTGCCAGCAGTTTCTGGGCAGCACCCCTCCACTTT.